This TCR beta chain was captured in a study of blood T cell repertoires in COVID-19 (dated by TCRdb to about 2020). The study in broad terms: The collaborator samples originated in the United States, Italy and Spain and spanned the acute and convalescent phases of COVID-19. Where available, HLA class I and class II types were taken from metadata supplied by the sample provider and were not determined by assay-based typing. Samples were obtained from the ongoing ImmuneRACE study (first 160 participants) and from some 1,200 subjects provided by 6 global collaborators. The dataset comprised deeply sampled blood TCRbeta repertoires from subjects exposed to, actively infected with, or recovered from COVID-19. The repertoires were released in a freely available public database meant as a resource for research on the immune response to SARS-CoV-2. Sample metadata almost always included a de-identified subject ID, COVID-19 status, age in years and sex. The prospective study material was composed of cDNA or gDNA derived from T cells, B-cell-depleted T cells, or PBMCs. Study-wide findings and limitations: The amount of clinical and demographic metadata varied by source and participant and was provided uncurated.

A remark on this clone: Its antigen is not yet known. Base qualities are missing; no much larger clone stands one base away.

Each collaborating institution followed its own protocols to collect whole blood in K2EDTA tubes. Collaborator samples were shipped for TCRbeta analysis as frozen whole blood, isolated PBMCs, or DNA extracted from either sample type. The immunoSEQ Assay, a bias-controlled multiplex PCR, was used to amplify TCRbeta CDR3 regions from genomic DNA. The authors' pipeline ran thus. Nucleated cell counts per sample were estimated from amplification of reference gene primers within the assay. To quantify the absolute abundance of each unique TCRbeta CDR3 rearrangement, sequence reads were collapsed and filtered. For each sample, productive Simpson clonality was calculated as the square root of Simpson's diversity index across productive rearrangements. Here the immuneACCESS table is served through TCRdb, limited to in-frame sequences with V and J called. Missing clones are a known gap in these copies; in checked studies unresolved V genes cover under half, and the rest lacks a known reason. D and trimming were read from the DNA, whereas the V and J calls and clone size are those reported in that table. The sample records 160,000 or so clones, 83% of which are singletons. Roughly 1.4% of the sample lies in the top ten.

CDR1 is given as SNHLY and CDR2 as FYNNEI, both from the germline V gene. The V end loses 4 bases and the J end loses 2 bases, and a stretch of 11 bases separates them. The CDR3 has 14 amino acids, counting the end cysteine and phenylalanine. The entry retains the CDR3 DNA only, 42 bases that are in frame from base 1. The chain is assembled from TRBV2 and TRBJ1-1, and TRBD1 may be the D gene, going by 6 matching bases. Sequencing used peripheral blood. The sequence was obtained from a human donor in a cohort sampled during active COVID-19. DNA sequence: TGTGCCAGCAGTGGGGGGACAACTAACACTGAAGCTTTCTTT. Its coded protein is CASSGGTTNTEAFF.